This passage covers 6 T cell receptor beta chains from one sample sequenced in a study of blood T cell repertoires in COVID-19. Profiling relied on immunoSEQ multiplex PCR, and the TCRdb table lists in-frame clones only, not all of them. The sample lists roughly 310,000 clones; almost 90% were seen once. Input material: peripheral blood. These receptors originate from a woman in her twenties or thirties with COVID-19, enrolled during active disease.

Points on this clone: The same CDR3 is also encoded by other DNA sequences in this sample. This chain links TRBV18 with TRBJ1-2; 7 bases map to TRBD1. Germline lookup yields CDR1 KGHSH and CDR2 LQKENI. V gave up 6 bases and J gave up 2 bases; unmatched junction bases: 3. This CDR3 comprises 13 residues. The CDR3 loop is CASSPGQNYGYTF. The CDR3 DNA reads as TGTGCCAGCTCCCCGGGACAGAACTATGGCTACACCTTC. Using reference TRBV18 and TRBJ1-2 for the parts outside the CDR3, the full variable domain is NAGVMQNPRHLVRRRGQEARLRCSPMKGHSHVYWYRQLPEEGLKFMVYLQKENIIDESGMPKERFSAEFPKEGPSILRIQQVVRGDSAAYFCASSPGQNYGYTFGSGTRLTVV.

The V call is TRBV5-4, the J call TRBJ1-3; TRBD1 might be the D (6 bases). CDR3 length: 15 residues. Germline CDR1 is SGHNT and CDR2 is YYREEE (reference sequence). The ends were cut back, 6 bases at V and 0 bases at J, with 13 bases in the middle. CDR3: CASTDRRISGNTIYF. As DNA, the CDR3 is TGTGCCAGCACCGACAGGCGAATCTCTGGAAACACCATATATTTT.

The V call is TRBV9, the J call TRBJ2-1; the D is unclear. Germline V CDR1 and CDR2: SGDLS, YYNGEE. CDR3 length: 12 residues. The V end lost 2 bases, the J end lost 8 bases, and 8 bases lay between the germline ends. The CDR3 region is CASSVVSYEQFF. The CDR3 DNA reads TGTGCCAGCAGCGTTGTAAGCTATGAGCAGTTCTTC.

The V and J genes are TRBV11-2 and TRBJ1-1; 7 bases match TRBD1. Germline V lookup: CDR1 SGHAT, CDR2 FQNNGV. The length of the CDR3 is 14 residues. V lost 5 bases and J lost 4; bases outside the gene matches: 7. CDR3 nucleotides: TGTGCCAGCAGCGTTGGACAGGAGACCACTGAAGCTTTCTTT. This gives the protein CASSVGQETTEAFF.

This clone turned up a few times. This chain uses TRBV9 with TRBJ2-1; D may be TRBD2 (5 bases). The CDR3 contains 12 residues. CDR1 SGDLS and CDR2 YYNGEE come from the germline V gene. Trimming took 3 bases from V and 9 from J, leaving 10 bases between them. Here the CDR3 DNA reads TGTGCCAGCAGCGCTGACGGGATTGAGCAGTTCTTC. This codes for CASSADGIEQFF.

The rearrangement uses TRBV5-6 and TRBJ1-1; TRBD1 aligns across 7 bases. The V gene's germline CDR1 is SGHDT and CDR2 YYEEEE. The length of the CDR3 is 14 residues. V lost 9 bases to trimming and J lost 0 bases; unmatched junction nucleotides: 8. CDR3 protein: CAKYRGSLNTEAFF. The DNA of the CDR3 is TGTGCCAAATACAGGGGATCCCTGAACACTGAAGCTTTCTTT.